This T cell receptor beta chain was sequenced in a study of cytomegalovirus exposure and HLA in healthy donors. Sequenced by immunoSEQ multiplex PCR; TCRdb stores in-frame clones only, minus some. In the table there are about 110,000 clones, approximately 85% of which are singletons. CDR1 SGHNT and CDR2 YYREEE come from the germline V gene (reference sequence). J gave up 10 bases and V 3 bases, and 5 bases lay outside the gene matches. This CDR3 has 13 amino acids. The chain uses TRBV5-4 and TRBJ2-1, with 9 nucleotides matching TRBD1. The specimen sequenced was PBMCs. This clonotype originated in a woman between 18 and 29 years old in good health and CMV-seronegative. Here the CDR3 reads CASSSGQGREQFF. The CDR3 coding sequence is TGTGCCAGCAGCTCGGGACAGGGACGAGAGCAGTTCTTC.